The rows below give T cell receptor beta chains drawn from one sample of a study of cytomegalovirus exposure and HLA in healthy donors. Assay: immunoSEQ multiplex PCR; the TCRdb copy retains only in-frame clones and omits some. The sample has over 70,000 clones; 65% to 75% are singletons. The sequenced sample consisted of PBMCs. The receptor set was obtained from a man aged 40-49 years in good health and CMV-seropositive. Each CDR3 is given with its conserved first and last residue. The D gene is left open where the match is weak. A clone size is listed for some rows: how often the clone was seen (once, few, many), or a class if it is expanded.

CDR3	DNA	V	D	size	J
CSVEDFGGGTDTQYF	TGCAGCGTTGAAGATTTTGGGGGGGGGACAGATACGCAGTATTTT	TRBV29-1	TRBD2	few	TRBJ2-3
CSVDDTLNTEAFF	TGCAGCGTTGACGATACACTGAACACTGAAGCTTTCTTT	TRBV29-1	.	.	TRBJ1-1
CASSSPGPPEEAFF	TGCGCCAGCAGCTCGCCGGGTCCCCCGGAAGAAGCTTTCTTT	TRBV5-1	.	.	TRBJ1-1
CASSLKLAANTGELFF	TGTGCCAGCAGCTTGAAACTAGCCGCGAACACCGGGGAGCTGTTTTTT	TRBV5-4	.	.	TRBJ2-2
CASSTPGKETQYF	TGTGCCAGCAGTACCCCAGGGAAAGAGACCCAGTACTTC	TRBV28	.	.	TRBJ2-5
CASSRRPGTGVGMNTEAFF	TGCGCCAGCAGCCGACGTCCCGGGACAGGGGTGGGGATGAACACTGAAGCTTTCTTT	TRBV5-1	TRBD1	.	TRBJ1-1
CASSPLGDRGDYGYTF	TGTGCCAGCAGCCCCTTGGGGGACAGGGGAGACTATGGCTACACCTTC	TRBV14	TRBD1	.	TRBJ1-2
CAWNRDSQPQHF	TGTGCCTGGAACCGGGACAGTCAGCCCCAGCATTTT	TRBV30	TRBD1	.	TRBJ1-5
CASGPGGGTEAFF	TGTGCCAGCGGCCCTGGGGGGGGCACTGAAGCTTTCTTT	TRBV6-5	.	.	TRBJ1-1
CASSVYRNTEAFF	TGTGCCAGCAGCGTATACAGAAACACTGAAGCTTTCTTT	TRBV9	.	.	TRBJ1-1
CASSLGTRVPWAQMNTEAFF	TGTGCCAGCAGTTTAGGGACAAGGGTCCCCTGGGCCCAGATGAACACTGAAGCTTTCTTT	TRBV27	.	.	TRBJ1-1
CASRPLGNTGELFF	TGCGCCAGCAGACCACTAGGAAACACCGGGGAGCTGTTTTTT	TRBV5-1	.	.	TRBJ2-2
CASSQQGGTGELFF	TGCGCCAGCAGCCAACAGGGTGGTACCGGGGAGCTGTTTTTT	TRBV4-1	.	.	TRBJ2-2
CASSHDRVVTEAFF	TGTGCCAGCAGCCATGACAGGGTCGTCACTGAAGCTTTCTTT	TRBV7-8	TRBD1	.	TRBJ1-1
CSVGSGVSDYGYTF	TGCAGCGTTGGATCGGGGGTATCCGACTATGGCTACACCTTC	TRBV29-1	.	.	TRBJ1-2
CASSLRPQLGLPEAFF	TGTGCCAGCAGTTTACGCCCCCAACTAGGACTCCCAGAAGCTTTCTTT	TRBV27	.	.	TRBJ1-1
CASSDEGDETQYF	TGTGCCAGTAGCGATGAGGGTGACGAGACCCAGTACTTC	TRBV19	.	few	TRBJ2-5
CASSPGTGAYNEQFF	TGTGCCAGCTCCCCAGGGACAGGAGCCTACAATGAGCAGTTCTTC	TRBV18	TRBD1	.	TRBJ2-1
CASSLRQGAGTGELFF	TGTGCCAGCAGCTTACGTCAGGGGGCTGGCACCGGGGAGCTGTTTTTT	TRBV7-2	TRBD1	.	TRBJ2-2
CASSKGNNPNTEAFF	TGTGCCAGTAGCAAAGGAAACAACCCGAACACTGAAGCTTTCTTT	TRBV6-1	.	few	TRBJ1-1
CSVGGQGTSNEQFF	TGCAGCGTTGGCGGACAGGGTACTTCCAATGAGCAGTTCTTC	TRBV29-1	TRBD1	few	TRBJ2-1
CASSPDRTLRETQYF	TGCGCCAGCAGCCCCGACAGGACCCTACGAGAGACCCAGTACTTC	TRBV5-1	.	.	TRBJ2-5
CASSQTGQGDSYEQYF	TGTGCCAGCAGCCAAACGGGACAGGGGGACTCCTACGAGCAGTACTTC	TRBV4-2	TRBD1	few	TRBJ2-7
CAIGAYEQYF	TGTGCCATCGGGGCCTACGAGCAGTACTTC	TRBV28	.	.	TRBJ2-7
CASSLALGPTQYF	TGTGCCAGTAGTCTCGCCCTAGGCCCCACGCAGTATTTT	TRBV19	.	.	TRBJ2-3
CASSLTPSTDTQYF	TGTGCCAGCAGCCTCACTCCTAGCACAGATACGCAGTATTTT	TRBV11-2	.	few	TRBJ2-3
CASSYGGQPQHF	TGTGCCAGCAGTTATGGGGGCCAGCCCCAGCATTTT	TRBV28	.	.	TRBJ1-5
CASNPLSGAGELFF	TGTGCCAGCAATCCTCTATCAGGGGCCGGGGAGCTGTTTTTT	TRBV2	.	many	TRBJ2-2
CASSYGTPGGYEQYF	TGCGCCAGCAGCTACGGGACACCGGGAGGGTACGAGCAATACTTC	TRBV4-1	TRBD2	.	TRBJ2-7
CATSRLQNYGYTF	TGTGCCACCAGCAGGCTACAGAACTATGGCTACACCTTC	TRBV15	.	.	TRBJ1-2
CASTWRSGANVLTF	TGTGCCAGCACCTGGAGGTCTGGGGCCAACGTCCTGACTTTC	TRBV2	.	.	TRBJ2-6
CASRQQGDYGYTF	TGTGCCAGCAGACAACAGGGGGACTATGGCTACACCTTC	TRBV6-6	TRBD1	large	TRBJ1-2
CASSPRGPGNTIYF	TGTGCCAGCAGCCCTAGGGGCCCCGGAAACACCATATATTTT	TRBV5-6	.	few	TRBJ1-3
CASSYGQGANSPLHF	TGCGCCAGCAGCTATGGACAGGGCGCTAATTCACCCCTCCACTTT	TRBV5-1	TRBD1	.	TRBJ1-6
CASSLPAWAYGYTF	TGTGCCAGCAGTTTACCTGCTTGGGCCTATGGCTACACCTTC	TRBV28	.	once	TRBJ1-2
CASSIGLAGGHTGELFF	TGTGCCAGTAGTATAGGACTAGCGGGAGGGCACACCGGGGAGCTGTTTTTT	TRBV19	TRBD2	few	TRBJ2-2